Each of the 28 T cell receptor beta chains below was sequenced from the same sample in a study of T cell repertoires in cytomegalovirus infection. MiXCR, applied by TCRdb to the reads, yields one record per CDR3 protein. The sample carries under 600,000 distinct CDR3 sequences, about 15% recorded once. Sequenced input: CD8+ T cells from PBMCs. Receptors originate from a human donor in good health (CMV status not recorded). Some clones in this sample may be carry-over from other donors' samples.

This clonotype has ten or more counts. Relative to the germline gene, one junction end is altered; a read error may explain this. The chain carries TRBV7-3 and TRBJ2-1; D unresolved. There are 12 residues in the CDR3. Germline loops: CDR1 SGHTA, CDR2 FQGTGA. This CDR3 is CASSLTNNEQFF. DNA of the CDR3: TGTGCCAGCAGCCTAACGAACAATGAGCAGTTCTTC.

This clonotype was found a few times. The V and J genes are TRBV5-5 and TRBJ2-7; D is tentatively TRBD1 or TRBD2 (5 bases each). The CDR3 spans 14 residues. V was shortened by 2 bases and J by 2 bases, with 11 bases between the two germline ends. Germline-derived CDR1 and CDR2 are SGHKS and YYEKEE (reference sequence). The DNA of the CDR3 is TGTGCCAGCAGCTTCCGGGACCACCCCTACGAGCAGTACTTC. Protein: CASSFRDHPYEQYF.

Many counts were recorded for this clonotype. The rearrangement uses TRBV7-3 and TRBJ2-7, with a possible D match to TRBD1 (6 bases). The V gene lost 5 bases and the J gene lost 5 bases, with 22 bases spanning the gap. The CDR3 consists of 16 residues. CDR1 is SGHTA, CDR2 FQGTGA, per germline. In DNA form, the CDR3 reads TGTGCCAGCAGCACCCTTACCGGGACACAGGGAGACGAGCAGTACTTC. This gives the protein CASSTLTGTQGDEQYF.

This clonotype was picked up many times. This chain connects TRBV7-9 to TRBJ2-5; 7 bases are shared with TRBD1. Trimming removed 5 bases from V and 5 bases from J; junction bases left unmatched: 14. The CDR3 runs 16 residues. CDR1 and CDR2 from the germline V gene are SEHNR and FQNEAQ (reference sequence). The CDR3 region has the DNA TGTGCCAGCAGCCCCTCGACAGGGTTGGAGGCGGAGACCCAGTACTTC. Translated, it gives CASSPSTGLEAETQYF.

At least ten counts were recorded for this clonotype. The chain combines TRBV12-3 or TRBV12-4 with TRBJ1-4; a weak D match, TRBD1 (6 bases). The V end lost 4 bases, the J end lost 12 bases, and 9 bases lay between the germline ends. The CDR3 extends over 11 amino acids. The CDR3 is CASSSRGQLFF. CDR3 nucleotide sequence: TGTGCCAGCAGTTCCAGGGGACAACTGTTTTTT.

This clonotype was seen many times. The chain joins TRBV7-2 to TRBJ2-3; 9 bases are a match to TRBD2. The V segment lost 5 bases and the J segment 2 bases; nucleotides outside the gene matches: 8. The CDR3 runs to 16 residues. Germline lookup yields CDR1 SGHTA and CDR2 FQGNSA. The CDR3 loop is CASSPDSGRFTDTQYF. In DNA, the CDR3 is TGTGCCAGCAGCCCTGACAGCGGGAGGTTCACAGATACGCAGTATTTT. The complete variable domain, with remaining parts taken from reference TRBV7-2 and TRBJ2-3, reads GAGVSQSPSNKVTEKGKDVELRCDPISGHTALYWYRQSLGQGLEFLIYFQGNSAPDKSGLPSDRFSAERTGGSVSTLTIQRTQQEDSAVYLCASSPDSGRFTDTQYFGPGTRLTVL.

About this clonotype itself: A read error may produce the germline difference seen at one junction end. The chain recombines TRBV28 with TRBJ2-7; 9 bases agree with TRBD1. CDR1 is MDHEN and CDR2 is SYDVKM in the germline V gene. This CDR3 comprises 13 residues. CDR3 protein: CTSSRGQGYEQYF. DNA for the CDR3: TGTACCAGCAGTCGCGGACAGGGGTACGAGCAGTACTTC. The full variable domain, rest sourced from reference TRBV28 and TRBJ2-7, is DVKVTQSSRYLVKRTGEKVFLECVQDMDHENMFWYRQDPGLGLRLIYFSYDVKMKEKGDIPEGYSVSREKKERFSLILESASTNQTSMYLCTSSRGQGYEQYFGPGTRLTVT.

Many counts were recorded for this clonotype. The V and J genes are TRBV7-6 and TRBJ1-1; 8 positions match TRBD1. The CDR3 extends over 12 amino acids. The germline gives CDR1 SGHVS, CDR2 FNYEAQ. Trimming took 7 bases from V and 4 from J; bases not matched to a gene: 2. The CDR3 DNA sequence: TGTGCCAGCACCACAGGGGGCACTGAAGCTTTCTTT. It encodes CASTTGGTEAFF.

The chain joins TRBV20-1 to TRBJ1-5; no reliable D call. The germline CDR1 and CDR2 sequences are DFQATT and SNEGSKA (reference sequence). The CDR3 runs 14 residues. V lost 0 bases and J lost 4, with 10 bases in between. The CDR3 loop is CSARDWRGNQPQHF. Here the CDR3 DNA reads TGCAGTGCTAGAGATTGGCGGGGAAATCAGCCCCAGCATTTT.

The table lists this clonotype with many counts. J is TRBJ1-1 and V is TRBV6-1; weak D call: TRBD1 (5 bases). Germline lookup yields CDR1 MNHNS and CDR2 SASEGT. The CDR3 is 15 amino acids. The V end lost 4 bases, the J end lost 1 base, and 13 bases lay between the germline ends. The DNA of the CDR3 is TGTGCCAGCAGTGTTAGGAGGACACCGAACACTGAAGCTTTCTTT. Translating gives CASSVRRTPNTEAFF.

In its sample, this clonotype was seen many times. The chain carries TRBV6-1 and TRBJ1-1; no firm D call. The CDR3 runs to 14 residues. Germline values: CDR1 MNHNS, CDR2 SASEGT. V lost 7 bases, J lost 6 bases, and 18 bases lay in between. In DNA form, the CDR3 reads TGTGCCAGCATCGGAACGTGGTCACGGCCTGAAGCTTTCTTT. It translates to CASIGTWSRPEAFF.

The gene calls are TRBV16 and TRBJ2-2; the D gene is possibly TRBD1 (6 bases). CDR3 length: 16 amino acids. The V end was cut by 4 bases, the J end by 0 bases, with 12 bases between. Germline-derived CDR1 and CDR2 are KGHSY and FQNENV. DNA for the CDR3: TGTGCCAGCAGCCCCCCTGGGGGCTCGAACACCGGGGAGCTGTTTTTT. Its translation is CASSPPGGSNTGELFF.

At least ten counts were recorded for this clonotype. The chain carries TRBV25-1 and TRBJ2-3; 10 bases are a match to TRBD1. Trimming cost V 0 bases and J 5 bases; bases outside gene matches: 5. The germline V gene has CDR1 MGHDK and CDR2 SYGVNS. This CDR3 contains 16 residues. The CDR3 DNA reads TGTGCCAGCAGTGAATATGGACAGGGGGTACAAGATACGCAGTATTTT. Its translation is CASSEYGQGVQDTQYF.

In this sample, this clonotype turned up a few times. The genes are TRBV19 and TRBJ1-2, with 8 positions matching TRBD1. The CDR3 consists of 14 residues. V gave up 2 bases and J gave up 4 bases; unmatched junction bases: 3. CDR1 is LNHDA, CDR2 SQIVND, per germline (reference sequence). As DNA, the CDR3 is TGTGCCAGTAGTATACGGACAGGGTTCTATGGCTACACCTTC. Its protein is CASSIRTGFYGYTF.

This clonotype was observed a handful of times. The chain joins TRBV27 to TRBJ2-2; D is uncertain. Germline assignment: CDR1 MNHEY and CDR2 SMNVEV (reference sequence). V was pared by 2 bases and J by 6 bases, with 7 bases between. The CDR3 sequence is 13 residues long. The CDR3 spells CASSLRAAGELFF. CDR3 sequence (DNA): TGTGCCAGCAGTTTAAGGGCCGCCGGGGAGCTGTTTTTT.

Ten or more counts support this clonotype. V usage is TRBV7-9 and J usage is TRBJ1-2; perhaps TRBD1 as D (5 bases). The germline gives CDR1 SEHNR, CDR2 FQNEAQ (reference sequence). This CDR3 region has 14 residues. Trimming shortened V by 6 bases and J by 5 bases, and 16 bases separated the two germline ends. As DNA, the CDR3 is TGTGCCAGCAGAAGGACGGGGCAGGGATATGGCTACACCTTC. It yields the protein CASRRTGQGYGYTF.

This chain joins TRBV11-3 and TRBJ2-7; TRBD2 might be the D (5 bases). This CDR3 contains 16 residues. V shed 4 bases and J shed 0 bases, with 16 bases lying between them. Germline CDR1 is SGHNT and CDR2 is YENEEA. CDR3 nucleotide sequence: TGTGCCAGCAGCTCCCCGGAGGCAGACAACTCCTACGAGCAGTACTTC. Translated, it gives CASSSPEADNSYEQYF.

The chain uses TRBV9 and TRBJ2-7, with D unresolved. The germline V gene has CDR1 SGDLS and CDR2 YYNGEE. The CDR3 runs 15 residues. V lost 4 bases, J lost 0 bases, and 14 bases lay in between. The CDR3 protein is CASSTGDSVSYEQYF. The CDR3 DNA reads TGTGCCAGCAGCACCGGTGACTCCGTCTCCTACGAGCAGTACTTC.

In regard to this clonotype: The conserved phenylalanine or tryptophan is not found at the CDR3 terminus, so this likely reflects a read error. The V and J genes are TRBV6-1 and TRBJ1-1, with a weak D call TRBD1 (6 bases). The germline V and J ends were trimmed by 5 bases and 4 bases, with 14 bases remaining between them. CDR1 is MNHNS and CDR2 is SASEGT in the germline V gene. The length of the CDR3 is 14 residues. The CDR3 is CASSLGGPGTEAFY. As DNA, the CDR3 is TGTGCCAGCAGTTTAGGGGGGCCGGGCACTGAAGCTTTCTAT.

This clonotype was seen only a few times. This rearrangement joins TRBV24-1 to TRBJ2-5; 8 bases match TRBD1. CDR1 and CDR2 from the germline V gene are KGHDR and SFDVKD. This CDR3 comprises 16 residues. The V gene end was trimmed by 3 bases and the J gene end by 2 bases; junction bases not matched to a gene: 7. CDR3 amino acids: CATSDQGAGIQETQYF. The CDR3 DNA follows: TGTGCCACCAGTGATCAGGGGGCGGGCATTCAAGAGACCCAGTACTTC.

The DNA for the CDR3 is TGTGCCAGTAGTTGGTCTGGGAACTACGAGCAGTACTTC. Protein product: CASSWSGNYEQYF. The V gene is TRBV19, the J gene TRBJ2-7; D is uncertain. The V end was cut by 5 bases, the J end by 3 bases, with 11 bases between. Per the germline V gene, CDR1 is LNHDA and CDR2 is SQIVND (reference sequence). The CDR3 extends over 13 amino acids.

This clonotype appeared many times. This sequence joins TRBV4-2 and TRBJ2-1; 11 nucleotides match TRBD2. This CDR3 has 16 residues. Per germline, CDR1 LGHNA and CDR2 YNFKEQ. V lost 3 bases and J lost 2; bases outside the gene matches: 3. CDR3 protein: CASSQRTSGPYNEQFF. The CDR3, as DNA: TGTGCCAGCAGCCAGCGGACTAGCGGGCCCTACAATGAGCAGTTCTTC.

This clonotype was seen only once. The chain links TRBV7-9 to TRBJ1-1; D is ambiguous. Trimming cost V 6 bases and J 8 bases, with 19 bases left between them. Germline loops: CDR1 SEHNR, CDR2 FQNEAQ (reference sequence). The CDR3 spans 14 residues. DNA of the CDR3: TGTGCCAGCAGGGCGGGAGGCGTAATAGAGGAAGCTTTCTTT. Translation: CASRAGGVIEEAFF.

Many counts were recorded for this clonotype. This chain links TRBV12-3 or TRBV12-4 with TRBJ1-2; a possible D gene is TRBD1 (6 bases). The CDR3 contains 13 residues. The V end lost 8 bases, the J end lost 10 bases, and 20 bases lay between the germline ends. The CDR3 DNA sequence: TGTGCCAGCGGACCCCCGGACAGAGGTACCTACACCTTC. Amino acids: CASGPPDRGTYTF.

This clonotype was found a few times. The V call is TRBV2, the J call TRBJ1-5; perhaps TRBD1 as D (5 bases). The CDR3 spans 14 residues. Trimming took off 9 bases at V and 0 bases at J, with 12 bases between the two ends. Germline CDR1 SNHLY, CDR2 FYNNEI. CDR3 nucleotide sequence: TGTGCCAGTCATACAGGTTCTAGCAATCAGCCCCAGCATTTT. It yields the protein CASHTGSSNQPQHF.

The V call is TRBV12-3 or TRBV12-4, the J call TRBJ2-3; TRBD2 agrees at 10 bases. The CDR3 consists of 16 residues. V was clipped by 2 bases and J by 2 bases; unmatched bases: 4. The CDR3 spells CASSLSSGGSTDTQYF. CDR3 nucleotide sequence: TGTGCCAGCAGTTTATCTAGCGGGGGCTCCACAGATACGCAGTATTTT.

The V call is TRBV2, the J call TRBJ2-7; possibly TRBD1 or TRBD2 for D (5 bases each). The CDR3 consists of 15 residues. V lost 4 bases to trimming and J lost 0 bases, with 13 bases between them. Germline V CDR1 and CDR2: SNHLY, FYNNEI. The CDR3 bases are TGTGCCAGCAGTGGGGGGACCTATAGCTCCTACGAGCAGTACTTC. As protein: CASSGGTYSSYEQYF.

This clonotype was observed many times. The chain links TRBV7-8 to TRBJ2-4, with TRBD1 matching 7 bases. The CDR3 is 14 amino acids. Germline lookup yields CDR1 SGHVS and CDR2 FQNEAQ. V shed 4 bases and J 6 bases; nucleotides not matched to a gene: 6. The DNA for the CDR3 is TGTGCCAGCAGCTACGAAGGGACAGTAAACATTCAGTACTTC. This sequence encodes CASSYEGTVNIQYF. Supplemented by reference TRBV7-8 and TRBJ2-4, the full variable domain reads GAGVSQSPRYKVAKRGQDVALRCDPISGHVSLFWYQQALGQGPEFLTYFQNEAQLDKSGLPSDRFFAERPEGSVSTLKIQRTQQEDSAVYLCASSYEGTVNIQYFGAGTRLSVL.